These T cell receptor beta chains were read from a single sample in a study of shared clonotypes between healthy human individuals. Data came from immunoSEQ multiplex PCR; TCRdb stores just in-frame clones and leaves some out. The sample contains 190,000 or so clones, 65% to 70% of which appear only once. The sequencing sample was made of memory CD4+ T cells sorted from blood. Every receptor here comes from a man under 40 in good health. The CDR3 runs from the conserved cysteine through the conserved F or W. D genes are given only for firm matches. Rows give clone size only sometimes, using once, few, many, or a class for an expanded clone.

J gene | D gene | V gene | clone size | CDR3 DNA | CDR3 protein
TRBJ2-1 | TRBD2 | TRBV11-2 | - | TGTGCCAGCAGCTTAGCTAGCGGGAGAAGTCAGTTCTTC | CASSLASGRSQFF
TRBJ2-2 | - | TRBV5-4 | - | TGTGCCAGCAGCTTGGGTATCGCGCCGAACACCGGGGAGCTGTTTTTT | CASSLGIAPNTGELFF
TRBJ1-5 | TRBD1 | TRBV19 | few | TGTGCCAGTAGTGAGCAACAGGGGCGTCAGCCCCAGCATTTT | CASSEQQGRQPQHF
TRBJ2-1 | TRBD2 | TRBV14 | - | TGTGCCAGCAGCTGGGGACTAGCGGAGGTCGGGATTCTGACGAATGAGCAGTTCTTC | CASSWGLAEVGILTNEQFF
TRBJ1-2 | TRBD1 | TRBV2 | few | TGTGCCAGCACGGCGAACAGGGGGCAAGGCTACACCTTC | CASTANRGQGYTF
TRBJ2-5 | TRBD1 | TRBV5-4 | - | TGTGCCAGCAGCTCCTGGGACAGTCAAGAGACCCAGTACTTC | CASSSWDSQETQYF
TRBJ2-5 | - | TRBV18 | - | TGTGCCAGCTCACCACCGTCCCTAGCTGTGGAGACCCAGTACTTC | CASSPPSLAVETQYF
TRBJ2-5 | TRBD2 | TRBV5-4 | once | TGTGCCAGCAGCTCCGGTGGGACTAGCGGGAGTGAGACCCAGTACTTC | CASSSGGTSGSETQYF
TRBJ2-3 | TRBD2 | TRBV9 | - | TGTGCCAGCAGCCCAGCGGCGGGAGGGTGGGCAGATACGCAGTATTTT | CASSPAAGGWADTQYF
TRBJ1-1 | TRBD1 | TRBV18 | - | TGTGCCAGCTCACGCCAGGGGGCGCGGGACACTGAAGCTTTCTTT | CASSRQGARDTEAFF
TRBJ2-3 | - | TRBV28 | - | TGTGCCAGCAGTCCATTATTGTTGGAGAAGGCTAGCACAGATACGCAGTATTTT | CASSPLLLEKASTDTQYF
TRBJ2-7 | - | TRBV7-2 | - | TGTGCCAGCAGCTTAACGGCAATCTACGAGCAGTACTTC | CASSLTAIYEQYF
TRBJ1-1 | - | TRBV6-6 | - | TGTGCCAGCAGTTACTCGAGTCCGTCTTGGACGGAAGCTTTCTTT | CASSYSSPSWTEAFF
TRBJ1-5 | - | TRBV6-5 | - | TGTGCCAGCAGTTACTCAGGGTTACGCAATCAGCCCCAGCATTTT | CASSYSGLRNQPQHF
TRBJ2-3 | TRBD1 | TRBV10-3 | once | TGTGCCATCAGGGAACAGGGGAGCACAGATACGCAGTATTTT | CAIREQGSTDTQYF